This T cell receptor beta chain is drawn from a study of regulatory T cells in long-lasting Graves disease. The time point here: newly diagnosed GD, antithyroid drugs for less than 3 months. Extracted PBMC RNA gave rise to the TCR library. In this sample, this clonotype turned up a few times. Combining iRepertoire HTBI primers with Arm-PCR of CDR3 regions, the authors built TCR beta libraries. MiXCR, run by TCRdb on the multiplex PCR reads, gives a single entry per CDR3 protein. Of 550,000 to 600,000 distinct CDR3 sequences listed, about 16% were seen once; the top ten hold around 12%. There are 20 residues in the CDR3. Trimming shortened V by 3 bases and J by 1 base, and 24 bases separated the two germline ends. Germline V gene lookup returns CDR1 LNHDA and CDR2 SQIVND (reference sequence). This same sample was also taken into another study, of T cells in Graves' hyperthyroidism and ophthalmopathy.

The V gene is TRBV19, the J gene TRBJ2-2; D may match TRBD1 or TRBD2 (5 bases each). The sequencing here drew on peripheral blood mononuclear cells (PBMCs), taken at new diagnosis, from a patient treated with antithyroid drugs. This TCR was recovered from a man aged 18 to 30 with Graves disease. The CDR3 nucleotides read TGTGCCAGTAGTATGAGGGGAAAACGGTGGAAGGGAGTGAACACCGGGGAGCTGTTTTTT. The encoded protein is CASSMRGKRWKGVNTGELFF. Supplemented by reference TRBV19 and TRBJ2-2, the full variable domain reads DGGITQSPKYLFRKEGQNVTLSCEQNLNHDAMYWYRQDPGQGLRLIYYSQIVNDFQKGDIAEGYSVSREKKESFPLTVTSAQKNPTAFYLCASSMRGKRWKGVNTGELFFGEGSRLTVL.